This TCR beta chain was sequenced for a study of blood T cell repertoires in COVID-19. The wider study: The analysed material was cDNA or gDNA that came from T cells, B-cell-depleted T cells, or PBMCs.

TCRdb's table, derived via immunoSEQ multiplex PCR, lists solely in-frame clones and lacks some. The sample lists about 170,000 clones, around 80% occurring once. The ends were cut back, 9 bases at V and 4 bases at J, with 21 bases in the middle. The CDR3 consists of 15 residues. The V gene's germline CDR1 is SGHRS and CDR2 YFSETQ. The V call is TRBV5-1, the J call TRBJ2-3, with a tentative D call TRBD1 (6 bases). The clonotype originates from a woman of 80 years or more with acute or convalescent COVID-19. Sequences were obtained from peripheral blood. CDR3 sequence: CAIFHTGRVADTQYF. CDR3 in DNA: TGCGCCATTTTCCACACAGGGCGGGTAGCAGATACGCAGTATTTT.